The rows below give T cell receptor beta chains drawn from one sample of a study of blood T cell repertoires in COVID-19. Repertoires were generated with immunoSEQ multiplex PCR, while TCRdb's copy carries only in-frame clones and drops some. The repertoire holds 90,000 to 150,000 clones, with approximately 87% as singletons. The sample was peripheral blood. These receptors all come from a man aged 65 to 85 who had recovered from COVID-19. The CDR3 runs from the conserved cysteine through the conserved F or W. A D gene is named only where the DNA matches it firmly. Clone size is given for some rows only: seen once, a few or many times, or a class if the clone is expanded.

v_gene	d_gene	abundance	j_gene	CDR3aa	CDR3nt
TRBV28	NA	NA	TRBJ1-2	CASRRQVLYGYTF	TGTGCCAGCAGACGACAGGTGTTATATGGCTACACCTTC
TRBV7-2	TRBD1	NA	TRBJ1-2	CASSLARGNYGYTF	TGTGCCAGCAGCTTAGCCAGGGGGAACTATGGCTACACCTTC
TRBV5-4	NA	few	TRBJ1-1	CASSRDTVNTEAFF	TGTGCCAGCAGCCGAGATACAGTGAACACTGAAGCTTTCTTT
TRBV19	TRBD1	NA	TRBJ2-7	CASSYSGTGDYEQYF	TGTGCCAGTAGCTATTCCGGGACAGGGGACTACGAGCAGTACTTC
TRBV18	TRBD2	NA	TRBJ2-7	CASSPPTSGRAGGEQYF	TGTGCCAGCTCACCTCCGACTAGCGGGAGGGCCGGGGGCGAGCAGTACTTC
TRBV11-2	NA	NA	TRBJ1-5	CASSLDGLSQPQHF	TGTGCCAGCAGCTTAGATGGACTTTCGCAGCCCCAGCATTTT
TRBV6-6	NA	NA	TRBJ2-7	CASGQLATQQYF	TGTGCCAGCGGACAACTAGCTACCCAGCAGTACTTC
TRBV19	NA	NA	TRBJ1-5	CASNDRNQPQHF	TGTGCCAGTAACGACAGGAATCAGCCCCAGCATTTT
TRBV24-1	NA	NA	TRBJ2-7	CAAGQNYEQYF	TGTGCCGCCGGACAGAACTACGAGCAGTACTTC
TRBV4-1	NA	NA	TRBJ1-1	CASSQPGRGYTEAFF	TGCGCCAGCAGCCAACCCGGGCGGGGATACACTGAAGCTTTCTTT
TRBV7-9	TRBD2	NA	TRBJ2-1	CASSLALAGTYNEQFF	TGTGCCAGCAGCTTAGCGCTAGCGGGGACCTACAATGAGCAGTTCTTC
TRBV6-5	NA	NA	TRBJ2-3	CASIEGVRDTQYF	TGTGCCAGCATAGAGGGGGTAAGGGATACGCAGTATTTT
TRBV30	TRBD2	NA	TRBJ2-5	CAWSISGARYQETQYF	TGTGCCTGGAGCATTAGCGGGGCGAGATACCAAGAGACCCAGTACTTC
TRBV11-2	NA	NA	TRBJ2-3	CASSLMMVGGVTDTQYF	TGTGCCAGCAGCCTAATGATGGTCGGCGGGGTGACAGATACGCAGTATTTT
TRBV7-2	TRBD2	NA	TRBJ2-5	CASSLVSGGGETQYF	TGTGCCAGCAGCTTAGTTTCGGGGGGAGGAGAGACCCAGTACTTC